Listed here are 19 T cell receptor beta chains from one sample, sequenced in a study of CD8+ T cells in alopecia areata. Sequencing templates came from extracted RNA that was reverse transcribed into cDNA. TCRdb keeps only in-frame clones here, not all; method: immunoSEQ multiplex PCR. The table lists roughly 100,000 clones, 86% of them singletons. Treatment meaning: oral pan-JAK inhibitor, 5-10 mg twice daily. The specimen comprised CD8+ T cells sorted from blood, sampled between weeks 30 and 35, from a patient treated with tofacitinib. The source is a human donor with alopecia areata.

The V gene is TRBV13, the J gene TRBJ2-4; 15 bases map to TRBD2. The CDR3 runs to 17 residues. Germline CDR1 reads PRHDT; CDR2 reads FYEKMQ (reference sequence). Trimming removed 5 bases from V and 9 bases from J; junction bases left unmatched: 11. The CDR3 spells CASSGEGLAGGRPIQYF. CDR3 nucleotide sequence: TGTGCCAGCAGCGGAGAGGGACTAGCGGGGGGTCGTCCCATTCAGTACTTC.

This chain links TRBV9 with TRBJ2-3, with D tentatively TRBD1 (8 bases). The CDR3 is 15 amino acids. The ends were cut back, 3 bases at V and 5 bases at J, with 16 bases in the middle. Germline V gives CDR1 SGDLS, CDR2 YYNGEE. The CDR3 DNA follows: TGTGCCAGCAGCGAAGAGGGGGGGACAGGAGATACGCAGTATTTT. This translates into CASSEEGGTGDTQYF.

The chain couples TRBV6-5 to TRBJ1-1; maybe TRBD1 (6 bases). Trimming left V 4 bases short and J 6 bases short, with 12 bases between. The CDR3 extends over 13 amino acids. CDR1 and CDR2 (germline): MNHEY, SVGAGI. CDR3 bases: TGTGCCAGCAGTTTACACGACAGGTCTGAAGCTTTCTTT. The encoded protein is CASSLHDRSEAFF.

The gene calls are TRBV7-2 and TRBJ2-2; the D is unclear. Germline-derived CDR1 and CDR2 are SGHTA and FQGNSA. The CDR3 runs 17 residues. V was pared by 2 bases and J by 3 bases, with 16 bases between. The CDR3 loop reads CASSLLLGDLDTGELFF. The CDR3 nucleotides read TGTGCCAGCAGCTTATTGCTTGGCGATTTAGACACCGGGGAGCTGTTTTTT.

The chain combines TRBV10-3 with TRBJ2-7; weak D call: TRBD2 (6 bases). CDR1 is ENHRY, CDR2 SYGVKD, per germline. The CDR3 length is 14 residues. Between the trimmed V and J ends, which lost 4 bases and 2 bases, there was a span of 12 bases. CDR3 residues: CAISGGGVPYEQYF. The CDR3 DNA reads as TGTGCCATCAGTGGTGGCGGGGTTCCCTACGAGCAGTACTTC.

The rearrangement links TRBV7-9 to TRBJ2-1; D is unclear. Per germline, CDR1 SEHNR and CDR2 FQNEAQ (reference sequence). The length of the CDR3 is 15 residues. V gave up 0 bases and J gave up 8 bases, with 14 bases separating them. The CDR3 protein is CASSLASQPHDEQFF. The CDR3 DNA is TGTGCCAGCAGCTTAGCTTCACAGCCCCATGATGAGCAGTTCTTC. The full variable domain, completed using reference TRBV7-9 and TRBJ2-1, is DTGVSQNPRHKITKRGQNVTFRCDPISEHNRLYWYRQTLGQGPEFLTYFQNEAQLEKSRLLSDRFSAERPKGSFSTLEIQRTEQGDSAMYLCASSLASQPHDEQFFGPGTRLTVL.

The rearrangement links TRBV7-9 to TRBJ2-5; TRBD1 matches 9 bases. The CDR3 is made up of 17 amino acids. J was trimmed by 3 bases and V by 5 bases; bases with no gene match: 13. From germline, CDR1 is SEHNR and CDR2 FQNEAQ (reference sequence). CDR3 DNA: TGTGCCAGCAGCCGAACCATACCTTGGACAGGGGAAGAGACCCAGTACTTC. It encodes CASSRTIPWTGEETQYF. Looking up the rest from reference TRBV7-9 and TRBJ2-5 gives the full variable domain: DTGVSQNPRHKITKRGQNVTFRCDPISEHNRLYWYRQTLGQGPEFLTYFQNEAQLEKSRLLSDRFSAERPKGSFSTLEIQRTEQGDSAMYLCASSRTIPWTGEETQYFGPGTRLLVL.

This chain connects TRBV11-2 to TRBJ2-1; tentatively, D is TRBD1 (7 bases). This CDR3 region has 16 residues. Germline V gene lookup returns CDR1 SGHAT and CDR2 FQNNGV. V was pared by 7 bases and J by 7 bases, with 23 bases between. CDR3 bases: TGTGCCAGCATCACCGTTCGCAGGGGGAGGAAGAATGAGCAGTTCTTC. Its protein product is CASITVRRGRKNEQFF.

The chain links TRBV5-1 to TRBJ2-1; TRBD2 aligns across 11 bases. Per the germline V gene, CDR1 is SGHRS and CDR2 is YFSETQ. J was trimmed by 5 bases and V by 3 bases; bases with no gene match: 7. The CDR3 is 16 residues long. The CDR3 nucleotides read TGCGCCAGCAGCTCGGAGGGACTAGCGGACGACAATGAGCAGTTCTTC. Protein sequence: CASSSEGLADDNEQFF.

The gene calls are TRBV7-2 and TRBJ2-5; D not certain. The germline V gene encodes CDR1 SGHTA and CDR2 FQGNSA. The CDR3 extends over 14 amino acids. Trimming took 0 bases from V and 4 from J, leaving 9 bases between them. CDR3 sequence (DNA): TGTGCCAGCAGCTTAGCGTGGGTCGGAGAGACCCAGTACTTC. Translated, it gives CASSLAWVGETQYF.

The genes are TRBV27 and TRBJ2-1; the D gene is possibly TRBD1 (6 bases). With 5 bases removed from V and 12 bases from J, the gap between germline ends came to 11 bases. CDR3 length: 11 amino acids. CDR1 MNHEY and CDR2 SMNVEV come from the germline V gene (reference sequence). CDR3 DNA sequence: TGTGCCAGCAGTCCAGGACAGATGCAGTTCTTC. Amino acid sequence: CASSPGQMQFF.

For the CDR3, the DNA is TGTGCCAGCAGCTTGGAATCAGATACGCAGTATTTT. This encodes CASSLESDTQYF. V is TRBV7-9 and J is TRBJ2-3; D unresolved. CDR3 size: 12 residues. Germline V gene lookup returns CDR1 SEHNR and CDR2 FQNEAQ (reference sequence). V lost 3 bases to trimming and J lost 4 bases, with 5 bases between them.

V usage is TRBV13 and J usage is TRBJ2-3; 9 positions match TRBD1. V was pared by 5 bases and J by 2 bases, with 8 bases of the junction left unmatched. Per germline, CDR1 PRHDT and CDR2 FYEKMQ (reference sequence). The CDR3 loop spans 16 amino acids. CDR3 in DNA: TGTGCCAGCAGCACCTCCGGGACAGGGTACACAGATACGCAGTATTTT. It is translated as CASSTSGTGYTDTQYF. Full variable domain (missing parts from reference TRBV13 and TRBJ2-3): AAGVIQSPRHLIKEKRETATLKCYPIPRHDTVYWYQQGPGQDPQFLISFYEKMQSDKGSIPDRFSAQQFSDYHSELNMSSLELGDSALYFCASSTSGTGYTDTQYFGPGTRLTVL.

V and J are TRBV29-1 and TRBJ2-7; 10 nucleotides align to TRBD1. CDR1 and CDR2 (germline): SQVTM, ANQGSEA. CDR3 length: 14 residues. Trimming cost V 8 bases and J 0 bases; bases outside gene matches: 7. The CDR3 is CSFTGQGSSYEQYF. CDR3 DNA sequence: TGCAGCTTCACGGGACAGGGGAGCTCCTACGAGCAGTACTTC.

V and J are TRBV29-1 and TRBJ2-1; D gene unclear. Trimming removed 7 bases at V and 8 bases at J, with 9 bases between. The CDR3 is 10 amino acids. Germline-derived CDR1 and CDR2 are SQVTM and ANQGSEA. Here the CDR3 reads CSARWDEQFF. CDR3 bases: TGCAGCGCCCGATGGGATGAGCAGTTCTTC.

The rearrangement joins TRBV14 to TRBJ2-1; TRBD1 aligns across 7 bases. With V trimmed by 7 bases and J by 3 bases, 6 bases remained unmatched. CDR3 length equals 14 residues. CDR1 SGHDN and CDR2 FVKESK come from the germline V gene. The CDR3 nucleotides are TGTGCCAGCAACCGACAGGGTGGCTACAATGAGCAGTTCTTC. It codes for CASNRQGGYNEQFF.

The V gene is TRBV10-3, the J gene TRBJ2-5, with unresolved D. The CDR3 loop spans 11 amino acids. The V gene lost 6 bases and the J gene lost 5 bases, with 7 bases spanning the gap. Germline V gives CDR1 ENHRY, CDR2 SYGVKD. The CDR3 nucleotides read TGTGCCATCAGCATAAAGGAGACCCAGTACTTC. Its translation: CAISIKETQYF.

The J gene is TRBJ2-3, the V gene TRBV7-7; the D gene is possibly TRBD1 (7 bases). V was clipped by 3 bases and J by 1 base, with 11 bases between them. Germline V CDR1 and CDR2: SSHAT, FNYEAQ (reference sequence). The CDR3 has 15 amino acids. The CDR3 coding sequence is TGTGCCAGCAGCTTCGGCAGGGGGGGCACAGATACGCAGTATTTT. Translating it yields CASSFGRGGTDTQYF.

The chain joins TRBV19 to TRBJ2-7, with a possible D match to TRBD2 (6 bases). The V end lost 5 bases, the J end lost 3 bases, and 11 bases lay between the germline ends. The CDR3 consists of 13 residues. Germline V CDR1 and CDR2: LNHDA, SQIVND (reference sequence). The CDR3 region has the DNA TGTGCCAGTAGTGCGGGACTGGGCTACGAGCAGTACTTC. This translates into CASSAGLGYEQYF.